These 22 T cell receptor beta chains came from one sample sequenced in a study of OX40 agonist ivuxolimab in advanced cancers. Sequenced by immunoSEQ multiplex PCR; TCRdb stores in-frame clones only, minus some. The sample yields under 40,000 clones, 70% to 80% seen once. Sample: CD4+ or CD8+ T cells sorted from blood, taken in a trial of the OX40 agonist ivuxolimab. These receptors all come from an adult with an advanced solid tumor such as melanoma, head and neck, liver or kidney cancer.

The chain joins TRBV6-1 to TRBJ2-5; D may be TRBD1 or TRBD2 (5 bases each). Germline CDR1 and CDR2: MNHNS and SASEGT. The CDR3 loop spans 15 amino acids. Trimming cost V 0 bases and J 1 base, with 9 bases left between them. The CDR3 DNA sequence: TGTGCCAGCAGTGAAGCACGGGGCTCCCAAGAGACCCAGTACTTC. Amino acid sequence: CASSEARGSQETQYF.

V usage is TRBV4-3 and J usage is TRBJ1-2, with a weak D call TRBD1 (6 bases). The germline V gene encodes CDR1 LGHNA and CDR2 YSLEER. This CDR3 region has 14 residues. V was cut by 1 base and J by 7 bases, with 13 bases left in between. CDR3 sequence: CASSQGGAGGGYTF. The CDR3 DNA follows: TGCGCCAGCAGCCAAGGGGGGGCTGGGGGTGGCTACACCTTC.

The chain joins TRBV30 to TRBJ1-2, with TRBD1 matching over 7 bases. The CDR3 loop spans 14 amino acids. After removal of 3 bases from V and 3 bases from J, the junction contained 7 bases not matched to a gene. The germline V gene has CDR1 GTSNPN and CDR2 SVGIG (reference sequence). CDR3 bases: TGTGCCTGGAGGTCCCAGGGGGGAGACTATGGCTACACCTTC. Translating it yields CAWRSQGGDYGYTF.

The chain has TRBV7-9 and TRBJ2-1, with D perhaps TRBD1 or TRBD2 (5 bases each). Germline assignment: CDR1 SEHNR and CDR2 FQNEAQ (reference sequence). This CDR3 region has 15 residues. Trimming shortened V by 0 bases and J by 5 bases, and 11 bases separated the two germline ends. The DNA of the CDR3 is TGTGCCAGCAGCTTAGCGCCGGGACCCAACAATGAGCAGTTCTTC. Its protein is CASSLAPGPNNEQFF.

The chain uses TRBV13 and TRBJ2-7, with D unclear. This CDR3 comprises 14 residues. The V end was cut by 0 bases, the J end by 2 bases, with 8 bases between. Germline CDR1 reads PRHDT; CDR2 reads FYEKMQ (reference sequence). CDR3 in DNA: TGTGCCAGCAGCTTAGGCCCGGGCCCCTACGAGCAGTACTTC. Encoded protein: CASSLGPGPYEQYF.

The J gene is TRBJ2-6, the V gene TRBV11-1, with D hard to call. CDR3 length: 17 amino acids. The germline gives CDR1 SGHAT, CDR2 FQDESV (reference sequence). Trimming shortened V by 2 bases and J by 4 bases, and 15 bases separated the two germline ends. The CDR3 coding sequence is TGTGCCAGCAGCTTAAACGCTATTGGTGCCGGGGCCAACGTCCTGACTTTC. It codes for CASSLNAIGAGANVLTF.

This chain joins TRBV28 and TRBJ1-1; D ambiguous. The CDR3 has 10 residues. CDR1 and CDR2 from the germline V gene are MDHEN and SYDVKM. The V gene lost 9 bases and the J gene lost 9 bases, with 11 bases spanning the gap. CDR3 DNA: TGTGCCAGTATGGAGTCACAAGCTTTCTTT. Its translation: CASMESQAFF.

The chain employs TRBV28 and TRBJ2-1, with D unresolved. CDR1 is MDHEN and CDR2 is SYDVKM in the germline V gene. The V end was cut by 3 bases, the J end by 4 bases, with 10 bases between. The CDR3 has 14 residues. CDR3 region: CASSLARTYNEQFF. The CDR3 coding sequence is TGTGCCAGCAGTTTGGCCAGGACGTACAATGAGCAGTTCTTC.

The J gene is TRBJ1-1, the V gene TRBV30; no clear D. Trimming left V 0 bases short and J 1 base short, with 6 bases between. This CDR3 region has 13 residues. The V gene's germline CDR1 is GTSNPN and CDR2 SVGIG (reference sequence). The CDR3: CAWSVQPNTEAFF. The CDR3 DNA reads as TGTGCCTGGAGTGTACAGCCGAACACTGAAGCTTTCTTT.

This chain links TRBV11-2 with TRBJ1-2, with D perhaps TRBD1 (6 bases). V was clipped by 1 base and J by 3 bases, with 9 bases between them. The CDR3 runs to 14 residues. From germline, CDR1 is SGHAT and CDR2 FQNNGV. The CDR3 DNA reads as TGTGCCAGCAGCTTAGCCCAGGGGTACTATGGCTACACCTTC. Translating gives CASSLAQGYYGYTF.

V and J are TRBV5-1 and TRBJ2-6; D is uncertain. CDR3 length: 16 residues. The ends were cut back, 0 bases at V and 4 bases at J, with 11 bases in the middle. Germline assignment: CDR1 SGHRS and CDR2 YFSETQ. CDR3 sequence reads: CASSLDTSGGANVLTF. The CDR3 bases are TGCGCCAGCAGCTTGGACACGTCGGGCGGGGCCAACGTCCTGACTTTC.

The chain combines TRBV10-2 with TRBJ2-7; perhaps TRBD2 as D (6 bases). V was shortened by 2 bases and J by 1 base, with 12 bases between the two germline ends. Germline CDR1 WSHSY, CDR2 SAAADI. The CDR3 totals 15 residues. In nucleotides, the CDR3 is TGCGCCAGCAGTGAGCGAGGGGACTTATCCTACGAGCAGTACTTC. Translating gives CASSERGDLSYEQYF.

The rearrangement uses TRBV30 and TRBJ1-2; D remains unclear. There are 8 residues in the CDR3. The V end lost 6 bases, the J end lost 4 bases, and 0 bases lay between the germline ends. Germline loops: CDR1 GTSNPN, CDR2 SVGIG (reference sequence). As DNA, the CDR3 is TGTGCCTGCTATGGCTACACCTTC. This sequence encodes CACYGYTF.

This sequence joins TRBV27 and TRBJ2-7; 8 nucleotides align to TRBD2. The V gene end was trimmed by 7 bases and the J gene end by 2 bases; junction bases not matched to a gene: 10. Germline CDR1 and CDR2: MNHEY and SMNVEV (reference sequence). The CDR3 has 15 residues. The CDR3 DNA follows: TGTGCCAGCAAAGTAAACTTAGCGGGGCCCTACGAGCAGTACTTC. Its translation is CASKVNLAGPYEQYF.

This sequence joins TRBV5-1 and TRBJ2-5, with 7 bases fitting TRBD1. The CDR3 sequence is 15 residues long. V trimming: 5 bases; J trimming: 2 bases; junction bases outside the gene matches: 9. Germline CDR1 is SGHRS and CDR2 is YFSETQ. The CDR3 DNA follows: TGCGCCAGCAGGGATGACAGGGTAGCTCAAGAGACCCAGTACTTC. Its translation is CASRDDRVAQETQYF.

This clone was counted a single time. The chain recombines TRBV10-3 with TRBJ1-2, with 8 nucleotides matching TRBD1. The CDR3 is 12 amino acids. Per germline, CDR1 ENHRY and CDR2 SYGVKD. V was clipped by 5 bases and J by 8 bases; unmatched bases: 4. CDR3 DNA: TGTGCCATCAGTCGGACAGGGCGAGGCTACACCTTC. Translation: CAISRTGRGYTF.

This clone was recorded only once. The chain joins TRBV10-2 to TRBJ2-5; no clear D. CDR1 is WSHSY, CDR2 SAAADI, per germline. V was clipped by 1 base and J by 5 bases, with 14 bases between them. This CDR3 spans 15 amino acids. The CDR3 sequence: CASSEYEYLQETQYF. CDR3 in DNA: TGCGCCAGCAGTGAGTACGAGTATCTTCAGGAGACCCAGTACTTC.

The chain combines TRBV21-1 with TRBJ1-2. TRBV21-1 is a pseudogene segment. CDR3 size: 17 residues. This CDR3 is CASSKVRQLISNYGYTF. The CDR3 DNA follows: TGTGCCAGCAGCAAAGTACGGCAGCTTATCTCTAACTATGGCTACACCTTC.

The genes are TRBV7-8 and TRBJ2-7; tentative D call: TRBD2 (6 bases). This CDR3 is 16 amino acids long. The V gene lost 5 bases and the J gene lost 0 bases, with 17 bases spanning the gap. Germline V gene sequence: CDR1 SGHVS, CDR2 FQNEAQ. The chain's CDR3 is CASSPRGGGSSYEQYF. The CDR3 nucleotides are TGTGCCAGCAGCCCCCGGGGTGGGGGGAGCTCCTACGAGCAGTACTTC.

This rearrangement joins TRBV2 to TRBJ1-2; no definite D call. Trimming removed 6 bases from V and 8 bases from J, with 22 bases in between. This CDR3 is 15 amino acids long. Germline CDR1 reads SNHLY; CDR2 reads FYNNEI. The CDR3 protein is CASRLEETVVFGYTF. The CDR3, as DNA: TGTGCCAGCAGACTAGAGGAGACCGTTGTTTTCGGCTACACCTTC.

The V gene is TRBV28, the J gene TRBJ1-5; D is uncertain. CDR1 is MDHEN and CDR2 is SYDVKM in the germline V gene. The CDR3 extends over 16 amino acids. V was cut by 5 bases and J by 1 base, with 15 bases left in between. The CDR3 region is CASSLRRARSNQPQHF. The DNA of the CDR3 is TGTGCCAGCAGTCTGCGCCGGGCCCGGAGCAATCAGCCCCAGCATTTT. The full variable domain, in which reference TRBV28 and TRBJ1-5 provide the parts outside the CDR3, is DVKVTQSSRYLVKRTGEKVFLECVQDMDHENMFWYRQDPGLGLRLIYFSYDVKMKEKGDIPEGYSVSREKKERFSLILESASTNQTSMYLCASSLRRARSNQPQHFGDGTRLSIL.

CDR3 in DNA: TGTGCCAGTAGTTCATTGACAGGGTGGGGCAATCAGCCCCAGCATTTT. Protein sequence: CASSSLTGWGNQPQHF. This chain joins TRBV19 and TRBJ1-5; 7 bases map to TRBD1. With V trimmed by 5 bases and J by 2 bases, 9 bases remained unmatched. CDR1 is LNHDA, CDR2 SQIVND, per germline (reference sequence). This CDR3 is 16 amino acids long.